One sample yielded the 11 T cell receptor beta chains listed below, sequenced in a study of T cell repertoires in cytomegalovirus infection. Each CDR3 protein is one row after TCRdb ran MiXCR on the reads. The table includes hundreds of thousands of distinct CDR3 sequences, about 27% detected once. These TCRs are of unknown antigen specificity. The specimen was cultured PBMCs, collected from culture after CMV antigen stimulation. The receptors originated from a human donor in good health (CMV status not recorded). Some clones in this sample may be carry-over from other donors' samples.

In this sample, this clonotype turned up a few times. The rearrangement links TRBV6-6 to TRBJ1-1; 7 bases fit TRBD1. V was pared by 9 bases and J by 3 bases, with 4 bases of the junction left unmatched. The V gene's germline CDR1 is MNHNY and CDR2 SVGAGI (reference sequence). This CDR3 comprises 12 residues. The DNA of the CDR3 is TGTGCCAGTCAGGACAGGTACACTGAAGCTTTCTTT. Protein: CASQDRYTEAFF.

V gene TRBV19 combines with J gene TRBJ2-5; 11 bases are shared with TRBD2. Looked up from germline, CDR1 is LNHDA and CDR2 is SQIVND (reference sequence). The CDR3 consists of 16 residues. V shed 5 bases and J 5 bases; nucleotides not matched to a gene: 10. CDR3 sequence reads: CASSSYSGRARETQYF. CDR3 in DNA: TGTGCCAGTAGTTCGTATAGCGGGAGGGCCAGGGAGACCCAGTACTTC.

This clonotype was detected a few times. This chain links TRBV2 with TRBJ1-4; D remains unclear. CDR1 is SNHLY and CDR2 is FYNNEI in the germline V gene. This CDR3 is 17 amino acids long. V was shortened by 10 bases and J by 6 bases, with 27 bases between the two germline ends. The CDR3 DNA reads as TGTGCCATCTCCCGGGTTGGGGAGACTATGTCCGATGAAAAACTGTTTTTT. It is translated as CAISRVGETMSDEKLFF. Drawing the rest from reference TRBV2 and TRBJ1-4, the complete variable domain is EPEVTQTPSHQVTQMGQEVILRCVPISNHLYFYWYRQILGQKVEFLVSFYNNEISEKSEIFDDQFSVERPDGSNFTLKIRSTKLEDSAMYFCAISRVGETMSDEKLFFGSGTQLSVL.

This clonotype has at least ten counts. In nucleotides, the CDR3 is TGCAGTGCGCGGGGACAGGGAGTATTAGGGCCCCTCCACTTT. The encoded protein is CSARGQGVLGPLHF. The rearrangement links TRBV20-1 to TRBJ1-6, with TRBD1 matching over 9 bases. The V and J ends lost 6 bases and 13 bases, in that order; junction bases with no gene match: 13. CDR1 and CDR2 from the germline V gene are DFQATT and SNEGSKA (reference sequence). This CDR3 has 14 amino acids.

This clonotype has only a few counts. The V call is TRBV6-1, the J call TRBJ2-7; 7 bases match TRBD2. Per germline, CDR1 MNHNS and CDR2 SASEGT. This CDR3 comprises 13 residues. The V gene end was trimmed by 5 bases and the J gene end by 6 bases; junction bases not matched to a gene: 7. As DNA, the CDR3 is TGTGCCAGCAGTCCAACGGGGGGAGGCGAGCAGTACTTC. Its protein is CASSPTGGGEQYF.

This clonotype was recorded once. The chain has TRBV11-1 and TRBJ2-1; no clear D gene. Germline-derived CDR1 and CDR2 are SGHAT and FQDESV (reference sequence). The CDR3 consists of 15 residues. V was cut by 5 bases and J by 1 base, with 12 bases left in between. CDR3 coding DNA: TGTGCCAGCAGCCGTAGCCGACAATCCTACAATGAGCAGTTCTTC. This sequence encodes CASSRSRQSYNEQFF.

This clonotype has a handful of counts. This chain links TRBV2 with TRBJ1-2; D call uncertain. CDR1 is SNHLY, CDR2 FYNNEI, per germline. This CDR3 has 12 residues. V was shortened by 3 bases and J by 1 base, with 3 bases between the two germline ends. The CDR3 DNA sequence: TGTGCCAGCAGTGACATTAACTATGGCTACACCTTC. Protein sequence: CASSDINYGYTF.

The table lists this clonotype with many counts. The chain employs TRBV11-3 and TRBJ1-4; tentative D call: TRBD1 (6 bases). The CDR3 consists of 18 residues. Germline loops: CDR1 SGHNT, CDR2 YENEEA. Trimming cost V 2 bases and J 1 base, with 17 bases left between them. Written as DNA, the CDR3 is TGTGCCAGCAGCTTACCCAGGGGAGCGGTCGTAACTAATGAAAAACTGTTTTTT. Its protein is CASSLPRGAVVTNEKLFF.

CDR3 in amino acids: CASSPNKWDSYNSPLHF. DNA for the CDR3: TGTGCCAGTAGTCCGAATAAATGGGACAGCTATAATTCACCCCTCCACTTT. The rearrangement links TRBV19 to TRBJ1-6; TRBD1 matches 7 bases. The CDR3 length is 17 residues. J gave up 3 bases and V 5 bases, and 10 bases lay outside the gene matches. The V gene's germline CDR1 is LNHDA and CDR2 SQIVND (reference sequence).

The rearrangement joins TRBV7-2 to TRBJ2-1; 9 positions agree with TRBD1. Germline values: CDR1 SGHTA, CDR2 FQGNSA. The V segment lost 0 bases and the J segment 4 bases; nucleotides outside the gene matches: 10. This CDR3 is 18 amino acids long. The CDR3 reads CASSLAGEWDREYNEQFF. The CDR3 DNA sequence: TGTGCCAGCAGCTTAGCGGGGGAATGGGACAGGGAGTACAATGAGCAGTTCTTC.

The CDR3, as DNA: TGTGCCAGCAGTCCCAGGAGGCTCTACACCGGGGAGCTGTTTTTT. It encodes CASSPRRLYTGELFF. The genes are TRBV28 and TRBJ2-2, with TRBD2 as a possible D gene (5 bases). Per germline, CDR1 MDHEN and CDR2 SYDVKM. The CDR3 covers 15 residues. Trimming removed 5 bases at V and 3 bases at J, with 13 bases between. The whole variable domain, filled in from reference TRBV28 and TRBJ2-2, reads DVKVTQSSRYLVKRTGEKVFLECVQDMDHENMFWYRQDPGLGLRLIYFSYDVKMKEKGDIPEGYSVSREKKERFSLILESASTNQTSMYLCASSPRRLYTGELFFGEGSRLTVL.